Listed below are T cell receptor beta chains from one sample, sequenced in a study of identical twins. A single record per CDR3 protein comes from TCRdb applying MiXCR to the 5' RACE reads. This table holds roughly 720,000 distinct CDR3 sequences, about 18% found once. The data were also submitted as part of a second study, on T cells expressing NK-cell markers.

Sequenced material: PBMCs. Receptor source: a woman younger than 35 in good health. Each CDR3 is given with its conserved first and last residue. Each record gives: J gene, D gene, clone size, V gene, CDR3 length, CDR3 DNA, CDR3 protein. The D gene is left open where the match is weak. Size tells how often a clone was seen (once, few, many) or the class of an expanded clone, and some rows leave it out.

TRBJ1-1 - - TRBV6-5 15 TGTGCCAGCAGTTACGATAGGGTTCAGAACACTGAAGCTTTCTTT CASSYDRVQNTEAFF
TRBJ1-2 - few TRBV20-1 16 TGCAGTGCTAGAGCCCCCCCACAGGGTGATTGGGATGGCTACACCTTC CSARAPPQGDWDGYTF
TRBJ2-1 TRBD2 - TRBV18 16 TGTGCCAGCTCACTACGTCTAGCGGGAGTCAACAATGAGCAGTTCTTC CASSLRLAGVNNEQFF
TRBJ1-1 - many TRBV5-1 15 TGCGCCAGCAGCTTGGAGGGACGGTGGAACACTGAAGCTTTCTTT CASSLEGRWNTEAFF
TRBJ2-3 TRBD2 few TRBV6-2/TRBV6-3 20 TGTGCCAGCGCTTGTCCGGGACTAGCGGGAGGGCCGGGTTCGGCAGATACGCAGTATTTT CASACPGLAGGPGSADTQYF
TRBJ2-5 TRBD2 few TRBV5-5 14 TGTGCCAGCAGCTTGTGGACTAGCGGGGAGACCCAGTACTTC CASSLWTSGETQYF
TRBJ1-2 TRBD1 - TRBV6-5 14 TGTGCCAGCAGTTACCAGGGACAGAACTATGGCTACACCTTC CASSYQGQNYGYTF
TRBJ2-7 TRBD1 few TRBV6-1 14 TGTGCCAGCAGTAGACAGGGTAGCGCCTACGAGCAGTACTTC CASSRQGSAYEQYF
TRBJ2-3 TRBD2 - TRBV4-3 17 TGCGCCAGCAGCCTTTTGGAGCGGGAAGGGAGCACAGATACGCAGTATTTT CASSLLEREGSTDTQYF
TRBJ2-3 - few TRBV12-3/TRBV12-4 13 TGTGCCAGCAGCACCGCCGGGGGAGATACGCAGTATTTT CASSTAGGDTQYF
TRBJ2-5 - few TRBV7-6 12 TGTGCCAGCACGGGGGTCGAGGAGACCCAGTACTTC CASTGVEETQYF
TRBJ2-1 - - TRBV20-1 11 TGCAGTGCAGTTACCCCTAGTGAGCAGTTCTTC CSAVTPSEQFF
TRBJ2-3 TRBD2 few TRBV7-9 16 TGTGCCAGCAGCTTAGCGGCTAGCGGGAGGTCAGATACGCAGTATTTT CASSLAASGRSDTQYF
TRBJ1-2 - - TRBV29-1 14 TGCAGCGTTCCCTCGGCGGTTTGGTGGGATGGCTACACCTTC CSVPSAVWWDGYTF
TRBJ1-1 - few TRBV5-6 12 TGTGCCAGCAGAGTTTGGAACACTGAAGCTTTCTTT CASRVWNTEAFF
TRBJ2-7 TRBD1 few TRBV2 17 TGTGCCAGCAGTGAATATCCACCCGGACAGGGGCTACACGAGCAGTACTTC CASSEYPPGQGLHEQYF
TRBJ2-3 - - TRBV15 12 TGTGCCACCAGCCCCCTGGGGGATACGCAGTATTTT CATSPLGDTQYF
TRBJ2-1 - - TRBV20-1 15 TGCAGTGCTAGGATGACGACTTTATCCTACAATGAGCAGTTCTTC CSARMTTLSYNEQFF
TRBJ2-1 TRBD1 - TRBV6-1 16 TGTGCCAGCAGTGAATACGGGACAGGGACATACAATGAGCAGTTCTTC CASSEYGTGTYNEQFF
TRBJ1-2 TRBD1 - TRBV20-1 13 TGCAGTGCCACTCCAGGGGGCGCCGAAGGCTACACCTTC CSATPGGAEGYTF
TRBJ2-2 TRBD2 few TRBV5-1 17 TGCGCCAGCAGCTCCGGAGCGGGAGGGCTGAACACCGGGGAGCTGTTTTTT CASSSGAGGLNTGELFF
TRBJ1-6 - few TRBV13 15 TGTGCCAGCAGGACGACCAGGGGCAGTAATTCACCCCTCCACTTT CASRTTRGSNSPLHF
TRBJ1-2 - - TRBV7-9 12 TGTGCCAGCAGCGACAGCGACCGGGACTCCACCTTC CASSDSDRDSTF
TRBJ1-2 TRBD1 few TRBV27 13 TGTGCCAGCAGTGCCGGACAGGGAAGTGGCTACACCTTC CASSAGQGSGYTF
TRBJ2-1 - - TRBV10-3 14 TGTGCCATCAGTGAGTCAACGGCATACAATGAGCAGTTCTTC CAISESTAYNEQFF
TRBJ2-1 TRBD2 - TRBV20-1 14 TGCAGTGCTTCGCTAGCGGGAGGGACAAATGAGCAGTTCTTC CSASLAGGTNEQFF
TRBJ2-1 TRBD2 - TRBV6-5 15 TGTGCCAGCAGTTACGGGGGGAGGGCCTACAATGAGCAGTTCTTC CASSYGGRAYNEQFF
TRBJ2-7 - few TRBV20-1 14 TGCAGTGCTCCTCAGCGGGCAAGGAGTTCCGAGCAGTACTTC CSAPQRARSSEQYF
TRBJ2-7 - - TRBV4-1 16 TGCGCCAGCAGCCAAGAACAACCGCCGAGCTCCTACGAGCAGTACTTC CASSQEQPPSSYEQYF
TRBJ2-7 - few TRBV27 13 TGTGCCAGCAAAAAGAGGGCGACCTACGAGCAGTACTTC CASKKRATYEQYF
TRBJ2-3 - few TRBV5-1 15 TGCGCCAGCAGCTTGTGGGGTGGGCGGACAGATACGCAGTATTTT CASSLWGGRTDTQYF
TRBJ2-2 - - TRBV7-2 15 TGTGCCAGCAGCTTAGCACAGGGTAGCGCCGGGGAGCTGTTTTTT CASSLAQGSAGELFF
TRBJ2-3 - - TRBV6-2/TRBV6-3 14 TGTGCCAGCACCGTGGGGTTTTCCACAGATACGCAGTATTTT CASTVGFSTDTQYF
TRBJ2-7 - - TRBV7-9 14 TGTGCCAGCAGCATGATACCGGGAAACTACGAGCAGTACTTC CASSMIPGNYEQYF
TRBJ1-1 TRBD1 - TRBV9 14 TGTGCCAGCAGCCCAACAGGGGCGTACACTGAAGCTTTCTTT CASSPTGAYTEAFF
TRBJ2-1 TRBD2 - TRBV5-1 17 TGCGCCAGCAGCGAAGGGACTAGCGGGAACTCCTACAATGAGCAGTTCTTC CASSEGTSGNSYNEQFF
TRBJ2-7 - few TRBV10-3 13 TGTGCCATCAGTAAATCGGCTGGTTACGAGCAGTACTTC CAISKSAGYEQYF
TRBJ2-7 - few TRBV6-1 13 TGTGCCAGCTCCGGGTGGCAGGGCTACGAGCAGTACTTC CASSGWQGYEQYF
TRBJ1-1 - few TRBV7-9 14 TGTGCCAGCAGCTACGGACAGACGAACACTGAAGCTTTCTTT CASSYGQTNTEAFF
TRBJ2-3 TRBD1 many TRBV29-1 14 TGCAGCGCTTCGACAGGGGCCTCCACAGATACGCAGTATTTT CSASTGASTDTQYF
TRBJ2-2 TRBD2 - TRBV12-3/TRBV12-4 17 TGTGCCAGCATCCTGACTAGCGGGAGGGCCCGAGTCGGGGAGCTGTTTTTT CASILTSGRARVGELFF
TRBJ2-7 - many TRBV5-1 15 TGCGCCAGCAGATCCATCGCAGCGGCTACCTACGAGCAGTACTTC CASRSIAAATYEQYF
TRBJ2-1 - - TRBV12-3/TRBV12-4 14 TGTGCCAGCAGTTTTTATGTTTGGAACGATGAGCAGTTCTTC CASSFYVWNDEQFF
TRBJ2-3 - once TRBV7-2 16 TGTGCCAGCAGCCCCAATGGAAGGGCCTTAGGGGATACGCAGTATTTT CASSPNGRALGDTQYF
TRBJ2-5 - few TRBV9 16 TGTGCCAGCAGCGTAGGAACAACAGGTACCCAAGAGACCCAGTACTTC CASSVGTTGTQETQYF
TRBJ1-2 - few TRBV5-1 13 TGCGCCAGCAGCTCGGACGGTTTCTATGGCTACACCTTC CASSSDGFYGYTF
TRBJ2-7 - many TRBV12-3/TRBV12-4 13 TGTGCCAGCATTCCCGCCTTCGGCGACGAGCAGTACTTC CASIPAFGDEQYF
TRBJ1-3 - few TRBV7-8 15 TGTGCCAGCAGCCCTTATACAGGGTCTGGAAACACCATATATTTT CASSPYTGSGNTIYF
TRBJ2-7 - few TRBV30 11 TGTGCCTGGAGTGACGGGCCCATACTAAACTTC CAWSDGPILNF
TRBJ2-1 TRBD2 few TRBV11-3 15 TGTGCCAGCAGCTTAGTCAGCGGGGGGAACAATGAGCAGTTCTTC CASSLVSGGNNEQFF
TRBJ2-1 TRBD1 - TRBV7-9 16 TGTGCCAGCAGCCTAACAGGGGCCACTTCCTACAATGAGCAGTTCTTC CASSLTGATSYNEQFF
TRBJ2-1 - few TRBV6-1 17 TGTGCCAGCAGTCCCACTGGAGGCGGGCCCTCCTACAATGAGCAGTTCTTC CASSPTGGGPSYNEQFF
TRBJ1-3 - - TRBV3-1 14 TGTGCCAGCAGCCAAGATCTGACAGTAAACACCATATATTTT CASSQDLTVNTIYF
TRBJ2-5 TRBD2 - TRBV11-1 18 TGTGCCAGCAGCTCCCTGCGGGGCCTAGCGGGGAGTGGAGAGACCCAGTACTTC CASSSLRGLAGSGETQYF
TRBJ2-3 - few TRBV7-2 15 TGTGCCAGCAGCTTTAGAGGGAGAGGTTCGGATACGCAGTATTTT CASSFRGRGSDTQYF